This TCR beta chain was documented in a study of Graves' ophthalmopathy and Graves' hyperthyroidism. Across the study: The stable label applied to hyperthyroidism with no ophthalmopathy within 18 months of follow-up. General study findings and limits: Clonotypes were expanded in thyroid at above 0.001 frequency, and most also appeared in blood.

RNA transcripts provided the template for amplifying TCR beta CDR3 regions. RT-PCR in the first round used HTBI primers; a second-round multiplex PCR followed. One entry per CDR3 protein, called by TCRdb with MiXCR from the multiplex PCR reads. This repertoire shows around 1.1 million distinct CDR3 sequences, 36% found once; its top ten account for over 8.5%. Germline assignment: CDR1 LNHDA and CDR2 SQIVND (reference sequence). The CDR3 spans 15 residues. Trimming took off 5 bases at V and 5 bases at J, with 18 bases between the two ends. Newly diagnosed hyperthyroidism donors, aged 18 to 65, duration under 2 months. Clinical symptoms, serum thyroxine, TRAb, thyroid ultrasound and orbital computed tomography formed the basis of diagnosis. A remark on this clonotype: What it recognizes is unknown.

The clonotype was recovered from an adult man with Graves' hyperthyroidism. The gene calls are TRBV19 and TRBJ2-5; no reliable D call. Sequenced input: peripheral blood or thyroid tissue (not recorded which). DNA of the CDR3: TGTGCCAGTAGTTCCCCCGGAAGGGTCGCGGAGACCCAGTACTTC. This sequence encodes CASSSPGRVAETQYF.